The 17 T cell receptor beta chains listed next were all sequenced from one sample in a study of T cell responses to AZD1222 COVID-19 vaccine. Only in-frame clones appear in the TCRdb table, and some are missing; sequencing was by immunoSEQ multiplex PCR. The table records 150,000 to 180,000 clones, approximately 90% of them present only once. The sample was peripheral blood, taken 28 days after the second AZD1222 dose. The receptors originated from an adult who received the AZD1222 COVID-19 vaccine.

The chain recombines TRBV3-1 (or the pseudogene TRBV3-2) with TRBJ2-7; TRBD2 agrees at 12 bases. The germline V gene encodes CDR1 LGHDT and CDR2 YNNKEL (reference sequence). V was clipped by 3 bases and J by 7 bases; unmatched bases: 4. The CDR3 totals 14 residues. CDR3 DNA: TGTGCCAGCAGCCAGCTAGCGGGGGGGCGAGAGCAGTACTTC. Its translation is CASSQLAGGREQYF.

The chain couples TRBV2 to TRBJ2-3, with TRBD1 matching 9 bases. V trimming: 11 bases; J trimming: 0 bases; junction bases outside the gene matches: 15. Germline V gene sequence: CDR1 SNHLY, CDR2 FYNNEI. This CDR3 has 17 residues. For the CDR3, the DNA is TGTGCCGACAAGCGGGACAGGGCTGCCTATAGCACAGATACGCAGTATTTT. Translation gives CADKRDRAAYSTDTQYF. The whole variable domain, remainder taken from reference TRBV2 and TRBJ2-3, is EPEVTQTPSHQVTQMGQEVILRCVPISNHLYFYWYRQILGQKVEFLVSFYNNEISEKSEIFDDQFSVERPDGSNFTLKIRSTKLEDSAMYFCADKRDRAAYSTDTQYFGPGTRLTVL.

The chain is built from TRBV28 and TRBJ1-1, with a possible D match to TRBD1 (6 bases). Trimming took off 10 bases at V and 1 base at J, with 13 bases between the two ends. Germline V CDR1 and CDR2: MDHEN, SYDVKM. This CDR3 has 13 amino acids. CDR3: CATTGFPNTEAFF. Here the CDR3 DNA reads TGTGCCACGACAGGCTTCCCGAACACTGAAGCTTTCTTT.

The chain employs TRBV30 and TRBJ1-1; D is uncertain. Germline loops: CDR1 GTSNPN, CDR2 SVGIG (reference sequence). CDR3 length: 13 amino acids. The V end was cut by 1 base, the J end by 1 base, with 7 bases between. The CDR3 DNA reads TGTGCCTGGAGTGAGGCGGGGAACACTGAAGCTTTCTTT. Translated, it gives CAWSEAGNTEAFF.

This clone has more than one count but fewer than ten. J is TRBJ1-1 and V is TRBV5-5, with D possibly matching TRBD1 (5 bases). The CDR3 consists of 14 residues. Germline V gene sequence: CDR1 SGHKS, CDR2 YYEKEE (reference sequence). V dropped 0 bases and J dropped 4 bases, with 10 bases sitting between them. Here the CDR3 reads CASSLAGGGTEAFF. CDR3 sequence (DNA): TGTGCCAGCAGCTTGGCTGGCGGGGGCACTGAAGCTTTCTTT.

The DNA for the CDR3 is TGTGCCAGCAGTTTTGAAGGGGACTCTGGAAACACCATATATTTT. Protein sequence: CASSFEGDSGNTIYF. The chain links TRBV28 to TRBJ1-3, with TRBD1 as a possible D gene (5 bases). The CDR3 is made up of 15 amino acids. The V end was cut by 3 bases, the J end by 0 bases, with 9 bases between. The V gene's germline CDR1 is MDHEN and CDR2 SYDVKM.

The J gene is TRBJ2-2, the V gene TRBV9; TRBD1 matches 9 bases. The CDR3 extends over 15 amino acids. Germline V gene sequence: CDR1 SGDLS, CDR2 YYNGEE. The trim removed 4 bases at V and 4 bases at J, leaving 5 bases unmatched. The CDR3 DNA is TGTGCCAGCAGCCCGGGACAGGGATCCACCGGGGAGCTGTTTTTT. It is translated as CASSPGQGSTGELFF.

This rearrangement joins TRBV19 to TRBJ2-2; 11 nucleotides align to TRBD2. Germline assignment: CDR1 LNHDA and CDR2 SQIVND (reference sequence). This CDR3 spans 16 amino acids. With 7 bases clipped from V and 8 bases from J, the junction kept 12 bases outside the gene matches. CDR3 loop: CASNADLAGGPGELFF. For the CDR3, the DNA is TGTGCCAGTAATGCCGATCTAGCGGGAGGACCTGGGGAGCTGTTTTTT. Based on the CDR3 plus reference TRBV19 and TRBJ2-2, the full variable domain is DGGITQSPKYLFRKEGQNVTLSCEQNLNHDAMYWYRQDPGQGLRLIYYSQIVNDFQKGDIAEGYSVSREKKESFPLTVTSAQKNPTAFYLCASNADLAGGPGELFFGEGSRLTVL.

The rearrangement uses TRBV12-3 or TRBV12-4 and TRBJ1-4; D is undetermined. V was shortened by 5 bases and J by 8 bases, with 12 bases between the two germline ends. The CDR3 extends over 13 amino acids. CDR3 region: CASSPLGIEKLFF. The CDR3 DNA reads as TGTGCCAGCAGTCCACTCGGGATCGAAAAACTGTTTTTT.

This chain joins TRBV30 and TRBJ1-1; D not certain. There are 13 residues in the CDR3. Germline V gene data show CDR1 as GTSNPN and CDR2 as SVGIG (reference sequence). Trimming took off 3 bases at V and 0 bases at J, with 8 bases between the two ends. The CDR3 nucleotides are TGTGCCTGGAGACGACCAGTGAACACTGAAGCTTTCTTT. Its protein product is CAWRRPVNTEAFF. The whole variable domain, filled in from reference TRBV30 and TRBJ1-1, reads SQTIHQWPATLVQPVGSPLSLECTVEGTSNPNLYWYRQAAGRGLQLLFYSVGIGQISSEVPQNLSASRPQDRQFILSSKKLLLSDSGFYLCAWRRPVNTEAFFGQGTRLTVV.

CDR3: CAITTDRGYEQYF. In DNA form, the CDR3 reads TGTGCCATCACCACTGACAGGGGTTACGAGCAGTACTTC. The rearrangement links TRBV10-3 to TRBJ2-7; TRBD1 aligns across 8 bases. The V gene's germline CDR1 is ENHRY and CDR2 SYGVKD. The CDR3 loop spans 13 amino acids. V trimming: 7 bases; J trimming: 4 bases; junction bases outside the gene matches: 6.

The chain combines TRBV5-1 with TRBJ1-4, with 8 bases matching TRBD1. The CDR3 length is 18 residues. The germline CDR1 and CDR2 sequences are SGHRS and YFSETQ. Trimming removed 4 bases from V and 2 bases from J; junction bases left unmatched: 13. This CDR3 is CASSLTFQGASTNEKLFF. CDR3 nucleotide sequence: TGCGCCAGCAGCCTGACCTTCCAGGGGGCCAGCACTAATGAAAAACTGTTTTTT.

CDR3 DNA sequence: TGTGCCAGCAGCCCAACAGGGCCCAACTATGGCTACACCTTC. This translates into CASSPTGPNYGYTF. V is TRBV11-1 and J is TRBJ1-2; possibly TRBD1 for D (6 bases). Germline-derived CDR1 and CDR2 are SGHAT and FQDESV (reference sequence). With 5 bases removed from V and 2 bases from J, the gap between germline ends came to 12 bases. CDR3 size: 14 residues.

The V call is TRBV28, the J call TRBJ1-1; a possible D gene is TRBD1 (5 bases). The germline V gene encodes CDR1 MDHEN and CDR2 SYDVKM. This CDR3 comprises 15 residues. Trimming cost V 6 bases and J 4 bases, with 18 bases left between them. CDR3 in amino acids: CASRWGAGYVTEAFF. Written as DNA, the CDR3 is TGTGCCAGCAGGTGGGGAGCAGGGTATGTCACTGAAGCTTTCTTT. The entire variable domain, with the rest obtained from reference TRBV28 and TRBJ1-1, is as follows: DVKVTQSSRYLVKRTGEKVFLECVQDMDHENMFWYRQDPGLGLRLIYFSYDVKMKEKGDIPEGYSVSREKKERFSLILESASTNQTSMYLCASRWGAGYVTEAFFGQGTRLTVV.

The chain combines TRBV28 with TRBJ1-1, with D uncertain. With 0 bases removed from V and 6 bases from J, the gap between germline ends came to 11 bases. CDR3 length equals 14 residues. Germline CDR1 MDHEN, CDR2 SYDVKM. The DNA of the CDR3 is TGTGCCAGCAGTTTATGGGGCCGGCGGGCTGAAGCTTTCTTT. This translates into CASSLWGRRAEAFF. The full variable domain, rest sourced from reference TRBV28 and TRBJ1-1, is DVKVTQSSRYLVKRTGEKVFLECVQDMDHENMFWYRQDPGLGLRLIYFSYDVKMKEKGDIPEGYSVSREKKERFSLILESASTNQTSMYLCASSLWGRRAEAFFGQGTRLTVV.

This chain joins TRBV18 and TRBJ2-1; D gene ambiguous. Germline V gene sequence: CDR1 KGHSH, CDR2 LQKENI. The CDR3 has 14 amino acids. V lost 1 base and J lost 5, with 9 bases in between. DNA of the CDR3: TGTGCCAGCTCACCACTGACTTCACACAATGAGCAGTTCTTC. This codes for CASSPLTSHNEQFF. The full variable domain, its missing parts supplied by reference TRBV18 and TRBJ2-1, is NAGVMQNPRHLVRRRGQEARLRCSPMKGHSHVYWYRQLPEEGLKFMVYLQKENIIDESGMPKERFSAEFPKEGPSILRIQQVVRGDSAAYFCASSPLTSHNEQFFGPGTRLTVL.

This sequence joins TRBV27 and TRBJ1-1, with no clear D. Trimming cost V 6 bases and J 4 bases, with 15 bases left between them. The CDR3 is made up of 14 amino acids. Germline V gene lookup returns CDR1 MNHEY and CDR2 SMNVEV (reference sequence). The CDR3 reads CASRSSFSGTEAFF. The CDR3 DNA sequence: TGTGCCAGCAGATCCAGTTTCTCAGGCACTGAAGCTTTCTTT.